A single sample is the source of the 25 T cell receptor beta chains below, sequenced in a study of blood T cell repertoires in COVID-19. Assay: immunoSEQ multiplex PCR; the TCRdb copy retains only in-frame clones and omits some. The table lists around 50,000 clones, roughly 91% of them singletons, with roughly 3% in the top ten. Sequencing was performed on peripheral blood. These TCRs come from a human donor in a cohort sampled during active COVID-19.

The rearrangement joins TRBV4-1 to TRBJ1-1, with TRBD1 as a possible D gene (6 bases). CDR1 and CDR2 (germline): MGHRA, YSYEKL. The CDR3 extends over 16 amino acids. V lost 2 bases and J 0 bases, leaving 13 bases between the germline ends. CDR3 in amino acids: CASSQSTGAMNTEAFF. The CDR3 DNA reads as TGCGCCAGCAGCCAATCGACAGGCGCAATGAACACTGAAGCTTTCTTT.

This clone was observed once. The CDR3 loop reads CAISERLAGADNEQFF. The DNA of the CDR3 is TGTGCCATCAGTGAGCGGCTAGCGGGAGCCGACAATGAGCAGTTCTTC. The gene calls are TRBV10-3 and TRBJ2-1; 10 positions match TRBD2. The CDR3 consists of 16 residues. Germline trimming cut 2 bases from V and 5 bases from J; bases unmatched to any gene: 6. Germline values: CDR1 ENHRY, CDR2 SYGVKD.

This chain uses TRBV29-1 with TRBJ1-4; tentative D call: TRBD1 (5 bases). Germline-derived CDR1 and CDR2 are SQVTM and ANQGSEA. CDR3 length equals 13 residues. V lost 3 bases, J lost 8 bases, and 13 bases lay in between. CDR3 nucleotides: TGCAGCGTTGATGGGGGGACCCGCGAAAAACTGTTTTTT. It specifies CSVDGGTREKLFF.

J is TRBJ2-6 and V is TRBV11-2; no reliable D call. The germline gives CDR1 SGHAT, CDR2 FQNNGV. V lost 3 bases and J 0 bases, leaving 9 bases between the germline ends. This CDR3 spans 16 amino acids. The CDR3 DNA follows: TGTGCCAGCAGCTTGTCTCCAGGCTCTGGGGCCAACGTCCTGACTTTC. Translated, it gives CASSLSPGSGANVLTF.

The V and J genes are TRBV15 and TRBJ1-5; D is perhaps TRBD1 (5 bases). The germline V gene has CDR1 LNHNV and CDR2 YYDKDF (reference sequence). V dropped 1 base and J dropped 3 bases, with 10 bases sitting between them. The length of the CDR3 is 15 residues. The CDR3 here is CATSRGGHFNQPQHF. DNA of the CDR3: TGTGCCACCAGCAGAGGTGGACACTTCAATCAGCCCCAGCATTTT.

This clone has only a few counts. The CDR3 DNA reads TGTGCCAGCAGTGACCGCCGGGTAAATAATTCACCCCTCCACTTT. This codes for CASSDRRVNNSPLHF. V is TRBV6-1 and J is TRBJ1-6; D uncertain. CDR3 length: 15 residues. Trimming pared 3 bases from V and 5 bases from J, leaving 11 bases between. Germline CDR1 and CDR2: MNHNS and SASEGT.

This chain links TRBV2 with TRBJ2-5, with 9 bases lining up with TRBD2. The germline CDR1 and CDR2 sequences are SNHLY and FYNNEI. J lost 5 bases, V lost 3 bases, and 4 bases had no gene match. CDR3 size: 14 residues. The CDR3 sequence: CASSELAGVETQYF. CDR3 in DNA: TGTGCCAGCAGTGAGTTAGCGGGAGTGGAGACCCAGTACTTC. The whole variable domain, remainder taken from reference TRBV2 and TRBJ2-5, is EPEVTQTPSHQVTQMGQEVILRCVPISNHLYFYWYRQILGQKVEFLVSFYNNEISEKSEIFDDQFSVERPDGSNFTLKIRSTKLEDSAMYFCASSELAGVETQYFGPGTRLLVL.

The rearrangement joins TRBV6-1 to TRBJ1-4; possibly TRBD1 for D (5 bases). Per the germline V gene, CDR1 is MNHNS and CDR2 is SASEGT. This CDR3 region has 14 residues. The V end lost 2 bases, the J end lost 5 bases, and 9 bases lay between the germline ends. The CDR3 protein is CASSERRGNEKLFF. The CDR3 bases are TGTGCCAGCAGTGAACGGAGGGGCAATGAAAAACTGTTTTTT.

This chain uses TRBV11-2 with TRBJ2-7, with 9 positions matching TRBD2. In germline, CDR1 is SGHAT, CDR2 FQNNGV. V lost 5 bases and J lost 0; bases outside the gene matches: 8. The CDR3 has 16 residues. In DNA form, the CDR3 reads TGTGCCAGCAGCGGGTCGCTAGCGGGATTCTCCTACGAGCAGTACTTC. It translates to CASSGSLAGFSYEQYF.

The J gene is TRBJ2-7, the V gene TRBV6-2 or TRBV6-3, with 13 bases aligning to TRBD2. Germline V gene sequence: CDR1 MNHEY, CDR2 SVGEGT. The V and J ends lost 2 bases and 5 bases, in that order; junction bases with no gene match: 6. CDR3 length: 16 residues. The CDR3 nucleotides read TGTGCCAGCAGTTACAATGGACTAGCGGGAGCACACGAGCAGTACTTC. Its protein product is CASSYNGLAGAHEQYF.

This chain connects TRBV3-1 (or the pseudogene TRBV3-2) to TRBJ2-1, with 8 bases matching TRBD2. V trimming: 1 base; J trimming: 7 bases; junction bases outside the gene matches: 3. The CDR3 spans 14 residues. CDR1 is LGHDT, CDR2 YNNKEL, per germline (reference sequence). CDR3 in DNA: TGTGCCAGCAGCCAAGGACTAGCGCAAAATGAGCAGTTCTTC. Amino acids: CASSQGLAQNEQFF.

This clone has only a few counts. The chain couples TRBV30 to TRBJ2-7; 11 positions match TRBD1. The CDR3 consists of 15 residues. V was clipped by 3 bases and J by 3 bases; unmatched bases: 7. The germline gives CDR1 GTSNPN, CDR2 SVGIG (reference sequence). CDR3 region: CAWSGTGTGGYEQYF. DNA for the CDR3: TGTGCCTGGAGCGGAACCGGGACAGGGGGCTACGAGCAGTACTTC.

This chain joins TRBV6-1 and TRBJ1-2, with D possibly matching TRBD1 (6 bases). This CDR3 is built from 13 residues. Germline V gene sequence: CDR1 MNHNS, CDR2 SASEGT. With 1 base removed from V and 8 bases from J, the gap between germline ends came to 11 bases. Here the CDR3 DNA reads TGTGCCAGCAGTGAAGGGACAGTCGGAGGCTACACCTTC. Protein product: CASSEGTVGGYTF.

The chain joins TRBV7-2 to TRBJ1-2; TRBD1 aligns across 7 bases. V shed 2 bases, J shed 6 bases, and the junction held 3 bases outside the gene matches. Per germline, CDR1 SGHTA and CDR2 FQGNSA. The CDR3 runs 13 residues. The DNA of the CDR3 is TGTGCCAGCAGCTTATCAGGGGGGCATGGCTACACCTTC. Amino acid sequence: CASSLSGGHGYTF.

This clone was counted between two and nine times. The gene calls are TRBV27 and TRBJ1-6; 8 nucleotides align to TRBD1. CDR1 is MNHEY and CDR2 is SMNVEV in the germline V gene (reference sequence). With 3 bases clipped from V and 7 bases from J, the junction kept 5 bases outside the gene matches. This CDR3 contains 15 residues. CDR3 amino acids: CASSLTYRGNSPLHF. CDR3 DNA: TGTGCCAGCAGTTTGACGTACAGGGGGAATTCACCCCTCCACTTT.

The chain joins TRBV27 to TRBJ2-2, with 11 bases that match TRBD2. This CDR3 region has 16 residues. V dropped 8 bases and J dropped 1; count of bases not matched to a gene: 6. Germline-derived CDR1 and CDR2 are MNHEY and SMNVEV (reference sequence). CDR3 sequence (DNA): TGTGCCAGCCGCGTGGGACTAGCGGTGAACACCGGGGAGCTGTTTTTT. Amino acid sequence: CASRVGLAVNTGELFF.

In its sample, this clone was seen once. The rearrangement uses TRBV15 and TRBJ2-1; TRBD1 agrees at 8 bases. Germline CDR1 reads LNHNV; CDR2 reads YYDKDF (reference sequence). Losses at the gene ends were 1 base for V and 3 bases for J; bases not matched to a gene: 8. The CDR3 consists of 17 residues. This CDR3 is CATSRASTGGDYNEQFF. As DNA, the CDR3 is TGTGCCACCAGCAGAGCATCAACAGGGGGTGACTACAATGAGCAGTTCTTC.

The chain links TRBV5-1 to TRBJ2-1, with D possibly matching TRBD2 (6 bases). Deletions cut 1 base from V and 8 bases from J, with 10 bases between. The CDR3 spans 13 residues. Germline V gene data show CDR1 as SGHRS and CDR2 as YFSETQ. This CDR3 reads CASSLRETDEQFF. CDR3 nucleotides: TGCGCCAGCAGCTTGCGGGAGACGGATGAGCAGTTCTTC.

The table lists this clone with a count of one. The chain combines TRBV7-9 with TRBJ2-7; 10 nucleotides align to TRBD1. The junction had 8 bases not matched to a gene; V was cut back by 7 bases and J by 5 bases. Germline loops: CDR1 SEHNR, CDR2 FQNEAQ (reference sequence). CDR3 length equals 14 residues. CDR3 sequence: CASTSGGQGNEQYF. The CDR3 DNA reads TGTGCCAGCACCTCTGGGGGACAGGGGAACGAGCAGTACTTC. Full variable domain (outside the CDR3, taken from reference TRBV7-9 and TRBJ2-7): DTGVSQNPRHKITKRGQNVTFRCDPISEHNRLYWYRQTLGQGPEFLTYFQNEAQLEKSRLLSDRFSAERPKGSFSTLEIQRTEQGDSAMYLCASTSGGQGNEQYFGPGTRLTVT.

This CDR3 is CASSLAAFRGLNTGELFF. The CDR3, as DNA: TGCGCCAGCAGCTTGGCCGCTTTTCGAGGCTTGAACACCGGGGAGCTGTTTTTT. The V gene is TRBV5-1, the J gene TRBJ2-2; no clear D gene. Deletions cut 0 bases from V and 1 base from J, with 16 bases between. CDR1 and CDR2 (germline): SGHRS, YFSETQ. The CDR3 covers 18 residues.

The rearrangement links TRBV28 to TRBJ1-6, with D perhaps matching TRBD1 (5 bases). The length of the CDR3 is 13 residues. Deletions cut 1 base from V and 8 bases from J, with 6 bases between. Germline CDR1 and CDR2: MDHEN and SYDVKM. In DNA form, the CDR3 reads TGTGCCAGCAGTTTATTGGGGCATTCACCCCTCCACTTT. It translates to CASSLLGHSPLHF.

The chain combines TRBV6-5 with TRBJ1-5; 8 nucleotides agree with TRBD1. Germline V gives CDR1 MNHEY, CDR2 SVGAGI. This CDR3 is 13 amino acids long. Trimming cost V 7 bases and J 5 bases; bases outside gene matches: 4. CDR3 bases: TGTGCCAGCATGGCGGACAGGGATCAGCCCCAGCATTTT. As protein: CASMADRDQPQHF.

V gene TRBV18 combines with J gene TRBJ1-1, with 9 nucleotides matching TRBD1. Unmatched junction bases numbered 15, after V lost 1 base and J lost 6 bases. Germline-derived CDR1 and CDR2 are KGHSH and LQKENI. The CDR3 has 18 residues. Here the CDR3 DNA reads TGTGCCAGCTCACCACATAGTCCCGGGACAGGGATTGATGCTGAAGCTTTCTTT. Translated: CASSPHSPGTGIDAEAFF.

CDR3 sequence reads: CASSQVGQLAKNIQYF. As DNA, the CDR3 is TGTGCCAGCAGCCAAGTTGGACAACTAGCCAAAAACATTCAGTACTTC. The chain combines TRBV3-1 (or the pseudogene TRBV3-2) with TRBJ2-4; weak D call: TRBD1 (5 bases). This CDR3 is built from 16 residues. Germline V lookup: CDR1 LGHDT, CDR2 YNNKEL (reference sequence). The V end lost 1 base, the J end lost 0 bases, and 10 bases lay between the germline ends.

V usage is TRBV2 and J usage is TRBJ2-1, with TRBD2 identical over 12 bases. J gave up 7 bases and V 7 bases, and 5 bases lay outside the gene matches. The CDR3 is 14 residues long. Germline CDR1 is SNHLY and CDR2 is FYNNEI. The DNA for the CDR3 is TGTGCCAGCACCCGACTAGCGGGAGTTAATGAGCAGTTCTTC. Its protein product is CASTRLAGVNEQFF.